Following are 10 T cell receptor beta chains from one sample sequenced in a study of blood T cells in healthy people across ages. Then a second PCR, running roughly 7 to 12 cycles, was carried out with a sample-barcoded 5' primer and a J-beta primer mix. MiXCR, run by TCRdb on the 5' RACE reads, gives a single entry per CDR3 protein. The sample shows some 640,000 distinct CDR3 sequences, around 49% of them seen only once. Material for sequencing was blood. These TCRs come from a woman aged 60 to 75 in good health.

This clonotype was counted between two and nine times. The rearrangement links TRBV6-2 or TRBV6-3 to TRBJ2-5, with D hard to call. CDR3 length: 13 amino acids. CDR1 is MNHEY and CDR2 is SVGEGT in the germline V gene. V lost 5 bases, J lost 3 bases, and 10 bases lay in between. DNA for the CDR3: TGTGCCAGCAGTACCTGGACGGAAGAGACCCAGTACTTC. Encoded protein: CASSTWTEETQYF.

The sample holds one count of this clonotype. This sequence joins TRBV20-1 and TRBJ2-5, with TRBD2 matching 9 bases. Germline values: CDR1 DFQATT, CDR2 SNEGSKA (reference sequence). CDR3 length: 15 residues. The CDR3 bases are TGCAGCGCCCTCAAGGCTAGCGGGACTCAAGAGACCCAGTACTTC. Its translation is CSALKASGTQETQYF.

This rearrangement joins TRBV12-3 or TRBV12-4 to TRBJ2-1; D remains ambiguous. The CDR3 totals 13 residues. V lost 5 bases, J lost 10 bases, and 15 bases lay in between. The CDR3 DNA reads as TGTGCCAGCAGTGTAATTTCGGGTAGGGAGCAGTTCTTC. This translates into CASSVISGREQFF.

This clonotype came up once. The chain joins TRBV20-1 to TRBJ2-3; possible D gene TRBD2, 6 bases. Per the germline V gene, CDR1 is DFQATT and CDR2 is SNEGSKA (reference sequence). The CDR3 runs 16 residues. V was shortened by 0 bases and J by 4 bases, with 17 bases between the two germline ends. The CDR3: CSARDWRDPKADTQYF. The CDR3 nucleotides read TGCAGTGCTAGAGATTGGCGGGACCCTAAGGCAGATACGCAGTATTTT.

This chain connects TRBV20-1 to TRBJ2-4; 8 nucleotides agree with TRBD2. The DNA end is a closer match to TRBJ2-5, so the J assignment may be wrong. The CDR3 contains 12 residues. Germline V gives CDR1 DFQATT, CDR2 SNEGSKA (reference sequence). CDR3 sequence: CSASSGKETQYF. The CDR3 bases are TGCAGTGCCAGTAGCGGGAAAGAGACCCAGTACTTC.

CDR3 DNA: TGCAGTGCTAGAGATGTCAGGGGCTCGAACGAGCAGTACTTC. Protein: CSARDVRGSNEQYF. The J gene is TRBJ2-5, the V gene TRBV20-1, with D perhaps matching TRBD1 (6 bases). The tail of the sequence fits TRBJ2-7 better, so the J call may be wrong. Germline V gene sequence: CDR1 DFQATT, CDR2 SNEGSKA (reference sequence). This CDR3 has 14 amino acids.

With respect to this clonotype: One end of the junction does not line up with germline, which may come from a read error. The rearrangement uses TRBV7-3 and TRBJ2-5, with D tentatively TRBD2 (5 bases). From germline, CDR1 is SGHTA and CDR2 FQGTGA. The CDR3 covers 13 residues. The CDR3, as DNA: TGTGTCAGCAGCCAGAGTCCAGGAGGGACCCAGTACTTC. Protein: CVSSQSPGGTQYF.

This clonotype was seen only a few times. The V call is TRBV28, the J call TRBJ2-5; maybe TRBD2 (6 bases). The germline gives CDR1 MDHEN, CDR2 SYDVKM. CDR3 size: 12 residues. V was clipped by 8 bases and J by 2 bases, with 9 bases between them. The CDR3 DNA reads TGTGCCAGCGCGGGAACTCAAGAGACCCAGTACTTC. Its translation is CASAGTQETQYF.

The chain recombines TRBV7-2 with TRBJ2-5; possibly TRBD1 for D (6 bases). The J call is in doubt because the DNA end fits TRBJ2-7 better. The germline gives CDR1 SGHTA, CDR2 FQGNSA. The CDR3 runs 14 residues. The CDR3 DNA reads as TGTGCCAGCAGCCCCTCCCGGACAGACTACGAGCAGTACTTC. Translating it yields CASSPSRTDYEQYF.

V gene TRBV20-1 combines with J gene TRBJ1-2, with D perhaps matching TRBD1 (5 bases). V gave up 1 base and J gave up 5 bases, with 14 bases separating them. The CDR3 spans 14 residues. Germline values: CDR1 DFQATT, CDR2 SNEGSKA (reference sequence). In DNA form, the CDR3 reads TGCAGTGCTAGAGGGGATAGGGGCCTGTATGGCTACACCTTC. As protein: CSARGDRGLYGYTF.